In its sample, the clone carrying this T cell receptor (beta chain) was seen many times. Its cognate antigen is unknown. This sample's TCRbeta library carried unique molecular identifier barcodes. TCRdb reprocessed the PCR reads with MiXCR, giving one entry per CDR3 protein. The profile shows about 600,000 distinct CDR3 sequences, around 23% of them singletons. The data originate from a study of T-cell reconstitution after alpha-beta-depleted transplantation in children. Study observations and caveats: Several hundred expanded graft clones reportedly supplied alpha-beta T cells about two months after transplant. When one year had passed after transplant, most T-cell counts and diversity came from newly produced T cells.

Germline CDR1 LGHNA, CDR2 YSLEER. The CDR3 extends over 13 amino acids. V lost 1 base to trimming and J lost 6 bases, with 10 bases between them. The input for sequencing was PBMCs, mostly from graft donor cells, taken 360 days after TCRalphabeta/CD19-depleted stem cell transplant. The sequence came from a boy in the first two years of life who had a stem cell transplant for acute myeloid leukemia, so the T cells may come from the graft donor. The rearrangement links TRBV4-3 to TRBJ2-7; no clear D gene. The CDR3 loop is CASSQVIAREQYF. The CDR3 region has the DNA TGCGCCAGCAGCCAAGTAATTGCTCGCGAGCAGTACTTC.